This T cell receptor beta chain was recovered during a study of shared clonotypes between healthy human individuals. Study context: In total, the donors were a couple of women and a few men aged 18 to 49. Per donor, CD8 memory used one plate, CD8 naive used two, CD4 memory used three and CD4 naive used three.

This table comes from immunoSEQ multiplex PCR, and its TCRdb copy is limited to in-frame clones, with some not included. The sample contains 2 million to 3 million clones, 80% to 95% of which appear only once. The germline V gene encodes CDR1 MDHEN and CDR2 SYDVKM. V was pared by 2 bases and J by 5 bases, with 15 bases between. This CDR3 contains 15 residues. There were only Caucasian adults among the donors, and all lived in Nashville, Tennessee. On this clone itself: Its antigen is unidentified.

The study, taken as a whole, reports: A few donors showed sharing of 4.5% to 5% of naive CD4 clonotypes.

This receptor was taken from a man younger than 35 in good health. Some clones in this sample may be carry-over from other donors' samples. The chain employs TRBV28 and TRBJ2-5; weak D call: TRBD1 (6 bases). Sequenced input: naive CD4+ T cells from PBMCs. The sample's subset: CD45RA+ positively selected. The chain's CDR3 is CASSLLPFQGETQYF. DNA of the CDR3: TGTGCCAGCAGTTTACTGCCATTCCAGGGGGAGACCCAGTACTTC. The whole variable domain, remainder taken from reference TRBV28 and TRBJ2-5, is DVKVTQSSRYLVKRTGEKVFLECVQDMDHENMFWYRQDPGLGLRLIYFSYDVKMKEKGDIPEGYSVSREKKERFSLILESASTNQTSMYLCASSLLPFQGETQYFGPGTRLLVL.